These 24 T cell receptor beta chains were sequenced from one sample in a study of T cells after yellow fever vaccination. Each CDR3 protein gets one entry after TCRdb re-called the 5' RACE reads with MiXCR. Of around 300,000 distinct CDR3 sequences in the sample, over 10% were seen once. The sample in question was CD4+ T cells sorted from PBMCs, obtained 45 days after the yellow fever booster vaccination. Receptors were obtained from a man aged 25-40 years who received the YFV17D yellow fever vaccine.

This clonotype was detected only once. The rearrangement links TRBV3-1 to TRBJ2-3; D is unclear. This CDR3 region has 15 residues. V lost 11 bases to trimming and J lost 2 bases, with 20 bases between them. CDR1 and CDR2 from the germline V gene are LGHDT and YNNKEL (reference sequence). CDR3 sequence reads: CASCQDRQATDTQYF. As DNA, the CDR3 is TGTGCCTCCTGCCAAGATAGGCAGGCCACAGATACGCAGTATTTT.

CDR3 in amino acids: CATSDSPWDEQFF. The CDR3 DNA reads TGTGCCACCAGTGATTCTCCCTGGGATGAGCAGTTCTTC. The genes are TRBV24-1 and TRBJ2-1; no definite D call. This CDR3 is 13 amino acids long. Trimming removed 2 bases from V and 8 bases from J, with 9 bases in between. Per germline, CDR1 KGHDR and CDR2 SFDVKD.

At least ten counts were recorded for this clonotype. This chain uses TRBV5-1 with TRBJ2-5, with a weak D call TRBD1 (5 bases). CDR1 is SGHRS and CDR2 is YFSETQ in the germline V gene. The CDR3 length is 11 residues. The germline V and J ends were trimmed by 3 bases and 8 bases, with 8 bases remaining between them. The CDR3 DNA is TGCGCCAGCAGCTCCGACAGAACCCAGTACTTC. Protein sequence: CASSSDRTQYF.

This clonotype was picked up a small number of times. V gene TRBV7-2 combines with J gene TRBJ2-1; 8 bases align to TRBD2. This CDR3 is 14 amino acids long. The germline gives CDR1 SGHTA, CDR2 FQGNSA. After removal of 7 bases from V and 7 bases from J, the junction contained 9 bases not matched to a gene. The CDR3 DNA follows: TGTGCCAGCAAATCCTCCCCGGGGGGGAATGAGCAGTTCTTC. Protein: CASKSSPGGNEQFF.

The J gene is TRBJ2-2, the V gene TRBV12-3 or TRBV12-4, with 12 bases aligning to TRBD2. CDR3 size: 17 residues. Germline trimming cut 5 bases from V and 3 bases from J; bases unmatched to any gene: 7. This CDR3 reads CASSLGRLAGDTGELFF. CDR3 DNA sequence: TGTGCCAGCAGTCTCGGACGACTAGCGGGAGACACCGGGGAGCTGTTTTTT.

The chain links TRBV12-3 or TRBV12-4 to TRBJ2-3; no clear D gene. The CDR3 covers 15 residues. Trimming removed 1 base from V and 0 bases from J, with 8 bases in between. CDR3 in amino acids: CASSLEAYSTDTQYF. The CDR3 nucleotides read TGTGCCAGCAGTTTAGAGGCCTATAGCACAGATACGCAGTATTTT.

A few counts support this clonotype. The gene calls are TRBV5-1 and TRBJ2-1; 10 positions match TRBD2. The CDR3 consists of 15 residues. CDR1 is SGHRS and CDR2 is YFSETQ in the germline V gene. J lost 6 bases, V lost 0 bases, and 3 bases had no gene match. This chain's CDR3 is CASSLAASGSNEQFF. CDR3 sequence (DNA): TGCGCCAGCAGCTTGGCTGCTAGCGGGAGCAATGAGCAGTTCTTC.

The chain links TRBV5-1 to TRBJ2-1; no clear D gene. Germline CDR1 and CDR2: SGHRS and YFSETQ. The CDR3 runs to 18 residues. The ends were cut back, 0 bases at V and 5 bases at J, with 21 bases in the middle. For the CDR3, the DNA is TGCGCCAGCAGCTTGGTCGCGCCGACGGCAGGCAGGAACAATGAGCAGTTCTTC. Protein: CASSLVAPTAGRNNEQFF.

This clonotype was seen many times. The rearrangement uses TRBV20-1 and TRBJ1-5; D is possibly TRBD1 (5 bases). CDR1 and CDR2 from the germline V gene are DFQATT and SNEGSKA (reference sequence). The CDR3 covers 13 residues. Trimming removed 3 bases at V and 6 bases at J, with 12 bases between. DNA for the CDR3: TGCAGTGCTAGGCTAGGGACTGGTCAGCCCCAGCATTTT. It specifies CSARLGTGQPQHF.

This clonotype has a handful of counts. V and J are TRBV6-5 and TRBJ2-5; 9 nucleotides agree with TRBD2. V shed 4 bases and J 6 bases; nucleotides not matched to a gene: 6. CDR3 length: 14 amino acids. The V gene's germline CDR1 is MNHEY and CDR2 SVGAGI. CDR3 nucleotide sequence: TGTGCCAGCAGTTCCCTGCGGGAGGGGAAGACCCAGTACTTC. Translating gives CASSSLREGKTQYF.

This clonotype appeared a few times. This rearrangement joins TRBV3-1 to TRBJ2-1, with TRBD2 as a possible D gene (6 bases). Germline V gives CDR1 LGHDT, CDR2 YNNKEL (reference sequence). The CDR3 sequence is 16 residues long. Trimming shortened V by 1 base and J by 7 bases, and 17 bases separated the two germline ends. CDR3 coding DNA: TGTGCCAGCAGCCAAGTAGGTCGGGAGAGCCGAAATGAGCAGTTCTTC. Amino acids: CASSQVGRESRNEQFF.

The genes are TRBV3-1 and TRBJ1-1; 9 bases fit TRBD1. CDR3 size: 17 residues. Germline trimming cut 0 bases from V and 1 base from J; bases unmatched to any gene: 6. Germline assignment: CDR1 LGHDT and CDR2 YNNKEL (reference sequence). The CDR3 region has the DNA TGTGCCAGCAGCCAAGATCTTGGACAGGGGTCGAACACTGAAGCTTTCTTT. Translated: CASSQDLGQGSNTEAFF.

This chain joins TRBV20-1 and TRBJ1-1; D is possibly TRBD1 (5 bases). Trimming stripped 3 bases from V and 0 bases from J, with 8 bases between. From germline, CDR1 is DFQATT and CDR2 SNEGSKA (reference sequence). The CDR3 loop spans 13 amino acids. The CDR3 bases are TGCAGTGCTAGGGGGGTAATGAACACTGAAGCTTTCTTT. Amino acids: CSARGVMNTEAFF.

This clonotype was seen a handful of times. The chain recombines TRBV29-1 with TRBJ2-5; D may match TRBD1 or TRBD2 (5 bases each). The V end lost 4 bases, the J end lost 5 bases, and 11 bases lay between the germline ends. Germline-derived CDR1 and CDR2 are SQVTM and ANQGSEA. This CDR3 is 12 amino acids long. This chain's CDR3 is CSVGGSRETQYF. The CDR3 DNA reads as TGCAGCGTTGGGGGGTCCAGGGAGACCCAGTACTTC.

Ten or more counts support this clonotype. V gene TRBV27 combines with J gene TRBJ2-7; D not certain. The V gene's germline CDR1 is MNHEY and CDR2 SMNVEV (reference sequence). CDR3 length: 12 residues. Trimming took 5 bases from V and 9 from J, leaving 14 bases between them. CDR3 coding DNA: TGTGCCAGCAGTACCTACCCTTTTGGGCAGTACTTC. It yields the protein CASSTYPFGQYF.

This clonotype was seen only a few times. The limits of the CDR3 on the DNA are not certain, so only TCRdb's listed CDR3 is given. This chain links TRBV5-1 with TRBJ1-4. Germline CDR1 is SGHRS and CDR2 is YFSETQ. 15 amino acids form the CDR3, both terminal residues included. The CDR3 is CASSSSGTALEKLFF.

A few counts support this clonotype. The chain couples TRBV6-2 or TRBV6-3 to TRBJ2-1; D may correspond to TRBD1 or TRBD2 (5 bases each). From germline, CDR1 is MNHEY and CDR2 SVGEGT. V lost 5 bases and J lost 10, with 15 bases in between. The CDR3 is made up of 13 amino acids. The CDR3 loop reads CASSQTGPLEQFF. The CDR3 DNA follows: TGTGCCAGCAGTCAAACGGGACCACTAGAGCAGTTCTTC.

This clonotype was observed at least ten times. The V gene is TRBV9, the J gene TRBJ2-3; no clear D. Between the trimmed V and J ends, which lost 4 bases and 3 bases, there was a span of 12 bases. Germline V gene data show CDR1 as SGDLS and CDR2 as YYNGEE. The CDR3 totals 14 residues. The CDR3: CASSSRPVTDTQYF. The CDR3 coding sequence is TGTGCCAGCAGCTCTCGCCCCGTTACAGATACGCAGTATTTT.

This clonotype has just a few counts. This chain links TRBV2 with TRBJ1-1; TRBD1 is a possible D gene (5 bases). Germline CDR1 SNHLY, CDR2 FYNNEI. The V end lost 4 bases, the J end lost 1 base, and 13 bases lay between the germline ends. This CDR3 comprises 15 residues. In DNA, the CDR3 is TGTGCCAGCAGTGCCCAGGGCCTCGGGAACACTGAAGCTTTCTTT. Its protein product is CASSAQGLGNTEAFF. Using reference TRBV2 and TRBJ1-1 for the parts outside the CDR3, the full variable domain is EPEVTQTPSHQVTQMGQEVILRCVPISNHLYFYWYRQILGQKVEFLVSFYNNEISEKSEIFDDQFSVERPDGSNFTLKIRSTKLEDSAMYFCASSAQGLGNTEAFFGQGTRLTVV.

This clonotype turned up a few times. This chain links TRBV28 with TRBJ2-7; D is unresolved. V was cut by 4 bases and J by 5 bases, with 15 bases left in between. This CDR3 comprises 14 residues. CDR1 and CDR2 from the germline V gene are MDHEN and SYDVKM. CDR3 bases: TGTGCCAGCAGTTCAAGGTCCGGGTGGGACGAGCAGTACTTC. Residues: CASSSRSGWDEQYF.

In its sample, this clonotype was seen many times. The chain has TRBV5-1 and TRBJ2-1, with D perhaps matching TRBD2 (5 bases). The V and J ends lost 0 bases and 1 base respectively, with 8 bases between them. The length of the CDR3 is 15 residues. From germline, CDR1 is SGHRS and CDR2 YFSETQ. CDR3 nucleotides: TGCGCCAGCAGCTTGGCCGGGGATTCCTACAATGAGCAGTTCTTC. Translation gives CASSLAGDSYNEQFF.

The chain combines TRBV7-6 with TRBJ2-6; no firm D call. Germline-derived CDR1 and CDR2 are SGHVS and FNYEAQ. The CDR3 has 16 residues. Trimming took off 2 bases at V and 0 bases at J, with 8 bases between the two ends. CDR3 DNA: TGTGCCAGCAGCTTAAGACGGAACTCTGGGGCCAACGTCCTGACTTTC. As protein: CASSLRRNSGANVLTF.

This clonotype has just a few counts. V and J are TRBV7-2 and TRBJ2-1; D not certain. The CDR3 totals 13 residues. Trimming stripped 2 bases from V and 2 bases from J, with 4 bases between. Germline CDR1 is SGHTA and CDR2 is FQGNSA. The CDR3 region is CASSLTTYNEQFF. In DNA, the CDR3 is TGTGCCAGCAGCTTAACCACCTACAATGAGCAGTTCTTC. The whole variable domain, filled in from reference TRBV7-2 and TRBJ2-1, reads GAGVSQSPSNKVTEKGKDVELRCDPISGHTALYWYRQSLGQGLEFLIYFQGNSAPDKSGLPSDRFSAERTGGSVSTLTIQRTQQEDSAVYLCASSLTTYNEQFFGPGTRLTVL.

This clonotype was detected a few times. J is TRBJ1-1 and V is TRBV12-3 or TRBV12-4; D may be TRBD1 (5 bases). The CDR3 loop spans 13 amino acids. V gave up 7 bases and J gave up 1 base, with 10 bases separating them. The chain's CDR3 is CASKLTENTEAFF. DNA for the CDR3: TGTGCCAGCAAACTGACAGAGAACACTGAAGCTTTCTTT.